A selection of T cell receptor beta chains follows, all from one sample in a study of T-cell reconstitution after alpha-beta-depleted transplantation in children. In TCRdb, the PCR reads were re-called with MiXCR into one record per CDR3 protein. This sample has 200,000 or so distinct CDR3 sequences; roughly 6.3% occur once, and the top ten carry around 4.3%. The sequences come from PBMCs, collected before TCRalphabeta/CD19-depleted stem cell transplant. Source of these receptors: a girl under three years old with combined immunodeficiency, due to receive a stem cell transplant. Both conserved end residues are part of each CDR3. A D gene is named only where the DNA matches it firmly. The size field is filled for only some rows; it gives once, few, many or a size class.

v_call	d_call	clone_size	j_call	cdr3_nt	cdr3_aa
TRBV12-3/TRBV12-4	.	many	TRBJ2-6	TGTGCCAGCAGTTTATCGAGGAGGGTTGGGGCCAACGTCCTGACTTTC	CASSLSRRVGANVLTF
TRBV5-5	.	many	TRBJ2-1	TGTGCCAGCAGCTTGATATCTTGGTTAAGGGGGGGTACTGAGCAGTTCTTC	CASSLISWLRGGTEQFF
TRBV7-6	TRBD2	many	TRBJ2-6	TGTGCCAGCAGCGGAATAGCGGGGGCCCTCTCTGGGGCCAACGTCCTGACTTTC	CASSGIAGALSGANVLTF
TRBV12-3/TRBV12-4	.	many	TRBJ1-1	TGTGCCAGCAGTTTTACTATTACGGGCACTGAAGCTTTCTTT	CASSFTITGTEAFF
TRBV12-3/TRBV12-4	TRBD2	.	TRBJ2-1	TGTGCCAGCAGTTTACATAGCGGGGGGCCAATTTACAATGAGCAGTTCTTC	CASSLHSGGPIYNEQFF
TRBV3-1	TRBD2	.	TRBJ2-1	TGTGCCAGCACTGACCTGGGGGGGGGTGAGGATGAGCAGTTCTTC	CASTDLGGGEDEQFF
TRBV7-2	TRBD2	few	TRBJ2-2	TGTGCCAGCAGCTTAGGGGCGGGAGTGATCACCGGGGAGCTGTTTTTT	CASSLGAGVITGELFF
TRBV3-1	.	many	TRBJ2-7	TGTGCCAGCAGCCAGTTCTACGAGCAGTACTTC	CASSQFYEQYF
TRBV29-1	TRBD2	.	TRBJ2-3	TGCAGCGTCCTAGCGGGAGTGAGGACAGATACGCAGTATTTT	CSVLAGVRTDTQYF
TRBV15	.	many	TRBJ2-7	TGTGCCACCAGCAGAGTGGACGGGGTCTACGAGCAGTACTTC	CATSRVDGVYEQYF
TRBV7-6	TRBD1	few	TRBJ2-7	TGTGCCAGCAGCTGGACAGGGGCGGGCGAGCAGTACTTC	CASSWTGAGEQYF
TRBV12-3/TRBV12-4	TRBD1	many	TRBJ2-1	TGTGCCAGCAGTCCAACAGGGGGCTCCTACAATGAGCAGTTCTTC	CASSPTGGSYNEQFF
TRBV7-2	.	many	TRBJ1-4	TGTGCCAGCAGCTTAGCCCTCGGGGCCTGGGGTGAAAAACTGTTTTTT	CASSLALGAWGEKLFF
TRBV29-1	.	many	TRBJ2-7	TGCAGCGTTGAATATTCGGATTACGAGCAGTACTTC	CSVEYSDYEQYF
TRBV7-9	.	many	TRBJ1-2	TGTGCCAGCAGCACCCCACAGTTTAACTATGGCTACACCTTC	CASSTPQFNYGYTF
TRBV14	.	many	TRBJ1-1	TGTGCCAGCAGCCAAGCTTCTAACACTGAAGCTTTCTTT	CASSQASNTEAFF
TRBV7-6	.	many	TRBJ1-1	TGTGCCAGCAGCTTGTGGGCGAACGCTGAAGCTTTCTTT	CASSLWANAEAFF
TRBV12-3/TRBV12-4	.	many	TRBJ2-1	TGTGCCAGCAGTTCCAACCTTTGGGCCGCATACAATGAGCAGTTCTTC	CASSSNLWAAYNEQFF
TRBV13	.	many	TRBJ1-4	TGTGCCAGCAGCTTACGAACTGGGGGGGGTGAAAAACTGTTTTTT	CASSLRTGGGEKLFF
TRBV28	.	many	TRBJ2-2	TGTGCCAGCAGTCCATTTCGCAGTTTAAAGATGGAGAACACCGGGGAGCTGTTTTTT	CASSPFRSLKMENTGELFF
TRBV5-4	.	many	TRBJ2-1	TGTGCCAGCAGCTTGGGCGTAGGGGGGCCTATCGACTACAATGAGCAGTTCTTC	CASSLGVGGPIDYNEQFF